Sequencing of this T cell receptor beta chain was carried out in a study of T cell repertoires in cytomegalovirus infection. Overall study context: Public TCR beta signatures provided an indication of both CMV infection and a matching HLA type.

From the reads, TCRdb called clonotypes with MiXCR, one entry per CDR3 protein. The sample has 100,000 to 150,000 distinct CDR3 sequences; 30% to 40% are singletons. This clonotype was detected only a few times. Its antigen is still unknown. Study-wide findings and caveats: Across the ex vivo response, the dominant clonotypes were HLA-C-restricted CMV-specific TCR beta clonotypes.

The source material was CD8+ T cells from cultured PBMCs, sampled from culture after CMV antigen stimulation. This TCR came from a human donor in good health (CMV status not recorded). Some clones in this sample may be carry-over from other donors' samples.

The CDR3: CASSLGPVGYNEQFF. Here the CDR3 DNA reads TGTGCCAGCAGCTTGGGTCCCGTCGGTTACAATGAGCAGTTCTTC. The chain is built from TRBV5-6 and TRBJ2-1, with no clear D. The germline V gene encodes CDR1 SGHDT and CDR2 YYEEEE. The CDR3 is 15 residues long. V lost 0 bases, J lost 4 bases, and 11 bases lay in between.